The 29 T cell receptor beta chains reported below all come from one sample, sequenced in a study of response to subunit inactivated influenza vaccine. Each CDR3 protein is one row after TCRdb ran MiXCR on the RT-PCR reads. The sample contains roughly 190,000 distinct CDR3 sequences, around 15% of which appear only once. This specimen consisted of CD8+ T cells sorted from PBMCs, obtained around 5 days after vaccination. These receptors all stem from a man aged 50 or older who received an inactivated influenza vaccine.

This clonotype was observed a few times. This chain uses TRBV12-3 or TRBV12-4 with TRBJ2-7; 12 positions match TRBD2. The CDR3 totals 16 residues. With V trimmed by 5 bases and J by 1 base, 6 bases remained unmatched. DNA for the CDR3: TGTGCCAGCAGTCCTCGACTAGCGGGAGTGTCCTACGAGCAGTACTTC. Translating gives CASSPRLAGVSYEQYF.

This clonotype was seen a few times. The V gene is TRBV7-2, the J gene TRBJ2-3, with D unclear. Trimming pared 1 base from V and 2 bases from J, leaving 4 bases between. This CDR3 region has 13 residues. Germline V gene lookup returns CDR1 SGHTA and CDR2 FQGNSA. CDR3 loop: CASSLVFTDTQYF. As DNA, the CDR3 is TGTGCCAGCAGCTTAGTTTTCACAGATACGCAGTATTTT.

The chain has TRBV6-1 and TRBJ2-1; 11 positions agree with TRBD2. The CDR3 extends over 15 amino acids. Germline CDR1 and CDR2: MNHNS and SASEGT. V shed 5 bases and J 9 bases; nucleotides not matched to a gene: 9. DNA of the CDR3: TGTGCCAGCAGTCAGCTAGCGGGGGGTTACTTTGAGCAGTTCTTC. As protein: CASSQLAGGYFEQFF.

The chain couples TRBV29-1 to TRBJ1-2; D may be TRBD1 (5 bases). This CDR3 contains 12 residues. With 5 bases removed from V and 3 bases from J, the gap between germline ends came to 10 bases. Germline values: CDR1 SQVTM, CDR2 ANQGSEA. The CDR3 protein is CSVTGRDYGYTF. The CDR3 DNA is TGCAGCGTTACAGGACGAGACTATGGCTACACCTTC.

In its sample, this clonotype was seen a few times. The genes are TRBV6-2 or TRBV6-3 and TRBJ2-1; 16 nucleotides line up with TRBD2. Germline lookup yields CDR1 MNHEY and CDR2 SVGEGT. The length of the CDR3 is 20 residues. The V segment lost 6 bases and the J segment 6 bases; nucleotides outside the gene matches: 17. CDR3 DNA: TGTGCCAGCAGCCAACGGAGACGGCCGGGACTAGCGGGAGGGATCAATGAGCAGTTCTTC. Encoded protein: CASSQRRRPGLAGGINEQFF.

This clonotype was observed a few times. This chain links TRBV12-3 or TRBV12-4 with TRBJ2-1; 9 bases match TRBD2. The CDR3 has 16 residues. Germline trimming cut 6 bases from V and 0 bases from J; bases unmatched to any gene: 6. The CDR3 DNA is TGTGCCAGCAGCCCGCTAGCGGGGAGCTCCTACAATGAGCAGTTCTTC. Protein product: CASSPLAGSSYNEQFF.

This clonotype was seen many times. J is TRBJ1-1 and V is TRBV27; TRBD1 might be the D (5 bases). V was cut by 3 bases and J by 4 bases, with 9 bases left in between. Germline CDR1 MNHEY, CDR2 SMNVEV (reference sequence). This CDR3 comprises 13 residues. The CDR3 region has the DNA TGTGCCAGCAGTTTTGGGGGAGGCACTGAAGCTTTCTTT. Translated, it gives CASSFGGGTEAFF.

The table lists this clonotype with a few counts. This rearrangement joins TRBV11-2 to TRBJ1-1; D unclear. Trimming took 5 bases from V and 7 from J, leaving 14 bases between them. CDR3 size: 13 residues. Looked up from germline, CDR1 is SGHAT and CDR2 is FQNNGV. The chain's CDR3 is CASSRGFGHEAFF. The CDR3 DNA follows: TGTGCCAGCAGCCGAGGGTTCGGGCATGAAGCTTTCTTT.

The chain is built from TRBV12-3 or TRBV12-4 and TRBJ2-1, with TRBD2 as a possible D gene (5 bases). CDR3 length: 14 residues. V was pared by 5 bases and J by 2 bases, with 10 bases between. The CDR3 here is CASSPDLAYNEQFF. The CDR3 DNA reads TGTGCCAGCAGTCCGGACTTGGCCTACAATGAGCAGTTCTTC.

This clonotype occurred many times. The chain joins TRBV12-3 or TRBV12-4 to TRBJ2-7; D remains unclear. Trimming cost V 7 bases and J 3 bases, with 10 bases left between them. The CDR3 is 12 amino acids. The CDR3 coding sequence is TGTGCCAGCACCTCAAACTTCTACGAGCAGTACTTC. This sequence encodes CASTSNFYEQYF.

The chain joins TRBV5-5 to TRBJ2-6, with D possibly TRBD2 on 5 matching bases. Germline V CDR1 and CDR2: SGHKS, YYEKEE (reference sequence). CDR3 length: 18 residues. V shed 6 bases and J shed 2 bases, with 21 bases lying between them. CDR3 protein: CASTPSGTVRPGANVLTF. The CDR3 DNA sequence: TGTGCCAGCACCCCCTCGGGAACAGTCCGTCCTGGGGCCAACGTCCTGACTTTC.

The gene calls are TRBV12-3 or TRBV12-4 and TRBJ2-7; a possible D gene is TRBD1 (6 bases). The CDR3 sequence is 15 residues long. Trimming removed 4 bases at V and 2 bases at J, with 15 bases between. In nucleotides, the CDR3 is TGTGCCAGCAGTTCGTTAGGGGGTAAGGCCTACGAGCAGTACTTC. Translation gives CASSSLGGKAYEQYF.

This chain links TRBV28 with TRBJ2-6; no clear D gene. In germline, CDR1 is MDHEN, CDR2 SYDVKM. The V gene lost 5 bases and the J gene lost 0 bases, with 14 bases spanning the gap. CDR3 length: 17 residues. The CDR3 here is CASSALTSSSGANVLTF. DNA for the CDR3: TGTGCCAGCAGTGCTCTGACATCCTCCTCTGGGGCCAACGTCCTGACTTTC.

In its sample, this clonotype was seen many times. The rearrangement links TRBV7-8 to TRBJ2-1; TRBD2 agrees at 9 bases. The germline V gene has CDR1 SGHVS and CDR2 FQNEAQ. V lost 1 base to trimming and J lost 4 bases; unmatched junction nucleotides: 5. This CDR3 has 16 residues. In DNA form, the CDR3 reads TGTGCCAGCAGCTTAGAGTCTAGCGGGGTGTACAATGAGCAGTTCTTC. It codes for CASSLESSGVYNEQFF.

This clonotype was seen only a few times. The CDR3 reads CASRWGGETGELFF. CDR3 DNA sequence: TGTGCCAGCAGATGGGGGGGAGAGACCGGGGAGCTGTTTTTT. V and J are TRBV7-6 and TRBJ2-2; TRBD2 aligns across 7 bases. From germline, CDR1 is SGHVS and CDR2 FNYEAQ. CDR3 length: 14 amino acids. Trimming removed 6 bases from V and 5 bases from J; junction bases left unmatched: 6.

The V and J genes are TRBV4-3 and TRBJ2-3; 8 bases match TRBD2. The ends lost 3 bases at V and 1 base at J; junction bases unmatched: 6. The germline V gene encodes CDR1 LGHNA and CDR2 YSLEER. The CDR3 covers 16 residues. CDR3 region: CASSHQGLGGTDTQYF. Written as DNA, the CDR3 is TGCGCCAGCAGCCATCAGGGACTAGGGGGCACAGATACGCAGTATTTT.

The CDR3 region is CASSQDLSAGVGTYEQYF. The CDR3 coding sequence is TGCGCCAGCAGCCAAGATTTATCGGCAGGGGTGGGTACCTACGAGCAGTACTTC. V usage is TRBV4-3 and J usage is TRBJ2-7, with D maybe TRBD1 (6 bases). Germline V gene lookup returns CDR1 LGHNA and CDR2 YSLEER. Between the trimmed V and J ends, which lost 0 bases and 2 bases, there was a span of 20 bases. The CDR3 loop spans 18 amino acids.

V gene TRBV30 combines with J gene TRBJ1-5, with D perhaps matching TRBD1 (6 bases). Germline V gene lookup returns CDR1 GTSNPN and CDR2 SVGIG (reference sequence). The CDR3 sequence is 14 residues long. Deletions cut 0 bases from V and 7 bases from J, with 13 bases between. The DNA of the CDR3 is TGTGCCTGGAGTGTAGGGGGATCAGGGCAGCCCCAGCATTTT. Translation gives CAWSVGGSGQPQHF.

The rearrangement uses TRBV28 and TRBJ2-2, with TRBD2 matching 7 bases. Germline V gene data show CDR1 as MDHEN and CDR2 as SYDVKM. The CDR3 spans 17 residues. Trimming removed 5 bases from V and 3 bases from J; junction bases left unmatched: 12. The chain's CDR3 is CASSAAYGRFDTGELFF. The CDR3 DNA sequence: TGTGCCAGCAGTGCCGCCTACGGGAGGTTTGACACCGGGGAGCTGTTTTTT.

The rearrangement uses TRBV4-3 and TRBJ2-5; 12 bases map to TRBD1. The V and J ends lost 3 bases and 5 bases, in that order; junction bases with no gene match: 4. The CDR3 loop spans 15 amino acids. The germline V gene has CDR1 LGHNA and CDR2 YSLEER. The CDR3 region has the DNA TGCGCCAGCAGCCAGGGACAGGGGGCTCCGGAGACCCAGTACTTC. It yields the protein CASSQGQGAPETQYF.

The chain links TRBV13 to TRBJ2-7, with D possibly TRBD2 on 5 matching bases. V was trimmed by 5 bases and J by 7 bases, leaving 12 bases between them. Germline-derived CDR1 and CDR2 are PRHDT and FYEKMQ (reference sequence). There are 12 residues in the CDR3. The CDR3 spells CASSTGWGEQYF. The CDR3 DNA follows: TGTGCCAGCAGCACGGGGTGGGGAGAGCAGTACTTC.

Ten or more counts support this clonotype. This chain uses TRBV6-2 or TRBV6-3 with TRBJ2-1; D possibly uses TRBD1 or TRBD2 (5 bases each). The CDR3 spans 12 residues. V was cut by 6 bases and J by 7 bases, with 10 bases left in between. Per germline, CDR1 MNHEY and CDR2 SVGEGT. For the CDR3, the DNA is TGTGCCAGCAGCCCGTGGGGGAATGAGCAGTTCTTC. Its protein product is CASSPWGNEQFF.

This clonotype was counted many times. The chain couples TRBV20-1 to TRBJ1-2; no firm D call. The V gene lost 0 bases and the J gene lost 6 bases, with 23 bases spanning the gap. Germline-derived CDR1 and CDR2 are DFQATT and SNEGSKA (reference sequence). The CDR3 runs 17 residues. The chain's CDR3 is CSARDLDPGVLLDGYTF. In DNA, the CDR3 is TGCAGTGCTAGAGATCTGGACCCGGGCGTCCTTCTCGATGGCTACACCTTC.

This clonotype has a count of ten or more. This rearrangement joins TRBV20-1 to TRBJ2-1; unclear D gene. Trimming pared 3 bases from V and 0 bases from J, leaving 9 bases between. This CDR3 contains 14 residues. The germline gives CDR1 DFQATT, CDR2 SNEGSKA (reference sequence). CDR3 bases: TGCAGTGCTAGGGCCTATAACTCCTACAATGAGCAGTTCTTC. It translates to CSARAYNSYNEQFF.

The chain employs TRBV2 and TRBJ2-1, with 11 positions matching TRBD2. This CDR3 region has 14 residues. Germline CDR1 SNHLY, CDR2 FYNNEI. V trimming: 6 bases; J trimming: 5 bases; junction bases outside the gene matches: 3. This chain's CDR3 is CASRGTSGDNEQFF. CDR3 nucleotides: TGTGCCAGCAGGGGGACTAGCGGAGACAATGAGCAGTTCTTC.

This clonotype was seen at least ten times. This chain uses TRBV10-3 with TRBJ2-3; TRBD2 aligns across 10 bases. The CDR3 consists of 16 residues. Germline V gene data show CDR1 as ENHRY and CDR2 as SYGVKD. V was clipped by 3 bases and J by 2 bases; unmatched bases: 5. CDR3 region: CAISDPLAGDTDTQYF. In DNA form, the CDR3 reads TGTGCCATCAGTGACCCCCTAGCGGGGGACACAGATACGCAGTATTTT.

This sequence joins TRBV4-3 and TRBJ1-2, with TRBD1 identical over 8 bases. Per germline, CDR1 LGHNA and CDR2 YSLEER. This CDR3 spans 18 amino acids. Trimming removed 0 bases from V and 0 bases from J; junction bases left unmatched: 9. The CDR3 loop is CASSQDRTGGTANYGYTF. The DNA of the CDR3 is TGCGCCAGCAGCCAAGATAGAACAGGGGGGACGGCTAACTATGGCTACACCTTC.

In this sample, this clonotype turned up a few times. The rearrangement links TRBV12-3 or TRBV12-4 to TRBJ2-7, with D perhaps assigned TRBD1 or TRBD2 (5 bases each). With 6 bases removed from V and 2 bases from J, the gap between germline ends came to 11 bases. CDR3 size: 13 residues. The CDR3 spells CASRGTLTYEQYF. The CDR3 nucleotides read TGTGCCAGCAGGGGGACGTTGACCTACGAGCAGTACTTC.

The chain recombines TRBV4-2 with TRBJ2-1, with 10 bases that match TRBD2. This CDR3 comprises 15 residues. The V and J ends lost 0 bases and 6 bases, in that order; junction bases with no gene match: 2. The V gene's germline CDR1 is LGHNA and CDR2 YNFKEQ. The CDR3 loop is CASSQEAGGLNEQFF. DNA of the CDR3: TGTGCCAGCAGCCAAGAAGCGGGAGGGCTCAATGAGCAGTTCTTC.